This paragraph covers one TCR beta chain sequence. What this receptor recognizes is not known. Base-call qualities are not available, and no considerably larger clone is one nucleotide away. Here V drops 1 base and J drops 3 bases, and the junction holds 7 bases not matched to any gene. The germline V gene specifies SGHTA as CDR1 and FQGNSA as CDR2. The cysteine opens and the phenylalanine closes a CDR3 of 17 amino acids. Kept here is only the CDR3 DNA, which spans 51 bases and is read in frame from base 1. The sample originates from a study of cytomegalovirus exposure and HLA in healthy donors (TCRdb year 2017). Regarding the complete study: According to an earlier analysis of around 600 of the donors, some 180 million T cells yielded 100 million or so unique TCR beta sequences and approximately 280 Gb of sequence data. Alongside the repertoire data, information on donor age, sex, ethnicity and CMV serostatus was compiled. Typing coverage varied by locus: about 620-640 donors for A, B, C, DRB1 and DQB1; under 550 for DQA1; over 600 for DPA1; under 490 for DPB1. A later analysis re-analyzed previously published TCR beta repertoires from 666 donors and added high-resolution HLA genotyping to study TCR occurrence patterns. HLA typing included class I and class II loci at four-digit resolution. Genome-wide SNP genotypes for about 65% of the roughly 670 donors were used in a later genetic analysis, which treated that subset as a discovery cohort. About 310 gigabases of sequencing data and approximately 85 million unique TCR sequences were included in an early release covering around 650 HLA-typed donors. The later analysis used no new phenotypic data to find candidate immune exposures, relying instead on TCR beta sequences and their occurrence across donors. All discovery cohort repertoires had been generated using a single sequencing platform. Among 398 genotyped donors of the cohort, an average of roughly 230,000 unique TCR beta nucleotide sequences was sequenced per donor, of which roughly 17% were non-productive. Using immunosequencing, the study profiled T cell repertoires from 640 or so subjects and related those repertoires to cytomegalovirus serostatus. Four to six DR-DQ haplotypes were handled as single units for association and clustering, since linkage in the cohort was strong. In addition to the first cohort of approximately 650 subjects, a separate validation cohort of 130 or so different subjects was used. Among the roughly 400 genotyped donors, around 81% belonged to the genetic ancestry cluster associated with self-reported Caucasian donors. High-throughput TCR immunosequencing, statistical association of individual TCRs with disease status, and machine learning were combined to predict cytomegalovirus infection status. An earlier analysis of 450 to 750 of the donors used high-throughput TCR beta sequencing to judge whether each TCR beta V gene segment behaved as functional or pseudogenic. The study aimed to test whether cataloging public T cell receptors could reveal signatures of past pathogen exposure.

The receptor library was made with the immunoSEQ multiplex PCR assay. For the multiplex PCR, a mixture combining 60 forward primers for TCR Vbeta segments and 13 reverse primers for TCR Jbeta segments was used. The CDR3 region of rearranged TCR beta genes was amplified from genomic DNA by a multiplex PCR assay. The Illumina HiSeq System was used to sequence the amplified TCR beta libraries as 87-base-pair reads. In the original analysis: In a later analysis, roughly 80 million unique TCR beta chains were counted across the approximately 670 repertoires, and roughly 11 million of these chains were shared by at least two donors. Raw reads were error-corrected and collapsed into unique sequences with a nearest-neighbor algorithm that merged closely related sequences to remove PCR and sequencing errors. To assign V, D and J gene segments, CDR3 sequences were aligned to IMGT reference sequences. Each retained sequence needed at least a six-nucleotide match to both a V gene segment and a J gene segment. Rearrangements were called productive when the CDR3 lacked stop codons and stayed in frame with V and J; all others were non-productive. CDR3 was defined according to IMGT convention as the region running from the second conserved V-encoded cysteine to the conserved J-encoded phenylalanine. The earlier analysis of about 590 of the donors excluded sequences that lacked an unambiguous match to a single V gene segment. In an earlier analysis of around 590 of the donors, a V segment was called functional when productive rearrangements were above 56.7%, and segregating when the standard deviation between donors exceeded 5%. A statistical classification framework was built to diagnose cytomegalovirus status from the catalog of TCR beta chain sequences. In a later analysis, TCR nucleotide sequences were compared against IMGT/GENE-DB human TR gene sequences so that V and J genes could be assigned. The TCRdist pipeline was used in a later analysis to assign CDR3 sequences and most-parsimonious VDJ recombination scenarios. In a later analysis, each TCR beta chain was defined by its CDR3 amino acid sequence together with its V-gene family, and reads lacking a unique V-gene family were excluded. As a way to deal with suspected cross-contamination and a sequencing artifact, a later analysis dropped over 550 nucleotide sequences that were highly shared and had low generation probability. A later analysis calculated a clonal expansion index for each public chain from normalized within-repertoire ranks of inferred template counts. In a later analysis, generation probabilities were computed with a VDJ recombination model fitted to out-of-frame rearrangements, and the resulting probabilities were checked against IGoR. In a later analysis, hypergeometric tests were used to score TCR-TCR, TCR-HLA and TCR-CMV co-occurrence, with a repertoire-size bias correction applied to TCR pairs. In a later analysis, false discovery rates were estimated by permuting HLA or CMV assignments 20 times. A later analysis grouped co-occurring TCRs with DBSCAN, adding TCRdist sequence similarity when clustering within HLA-allele-positive subsets. For co-occurrence clustering, repertoires with fewer than 30,000 or more than 120,000 public chains were excluded, along with five or six repertoires with anomalous nucleotide sharing. In TCRdb, the immuneACCESS table is reduced to in-frame sequences with V and J assigned. These tables do not hold every clone; where another copy was compared, an unresolved V gene accounts for under half, and the others remain unexplained. V and J calls and clone size are copied from that table; D and trimming were computed from the DNA. The sample table shows about 120,000 clones, and over 75% are seen once. Of the sample, about 1.8% falls within the top ten clones.

The cohort was made up of hundreds of healthy bone marrow donors. All cohort members were sampled while nominally healthy, although unrecorded immune exposures were likely present. The donor was CMV seronegative and belonged to the group of 352 seronegative cohort members. A peripheral blood sample was collected from each donor, and TCR beta sequencing was performed on peripheral blood mononuclear cells. Genomic DNA was extracted from the blood cell samples with the Qiagen DNeasy Blood Extraction Kit. Broad study findings and their caveats: Because HLA typing was missing for some donors at each locus, association tests included only the typed subset. Most CMV-associated TCR beta chains appeared to be HLA-restricted in a later analysis, and the HLA associations seemed to be driven largely by CMV exposure. Some IMGT-functional V segments, including TRBV6-2 and TRBV6-3, could not be distinguished by the 87-base-pair reads and were therefore excluded. At a false discovery rate of 0.05, a later analysis linked 16,951 TCR beta sequences to specific HLA alleles. When HLA alleles, especially DR and DQ, strongly co-occurred, attributing TCR associations to individual alleles was difficult. While some public TCRs were present in many individuals, most TCR sequences turned up only very rarely across donors. This cohort had only TCR beta chains sequenced, and the lack of alpha or paired-chain data limited which features could be detected. The study listed 164 TCR beta chains as associated with cytomegalovirus. A further reported finding was that TCR beta sequences accurately predicted the HLA-A and HLA-B alleles for most subjects in the first cohort. Sequencing depth was assumed to be roughly uniform across donors in the presence/absence analyses, though that assumption may not hold. Three of the identified cytomegalovirus-associated TCR beta chains were confirmed in vitro to be specific for cytomegalovirus antigens. The earlier analysis of about 600 of the donors excluded approximately 15 rarely observed V segments, including chromosome 9 orphons, because counts were too low. Compared with the approximately 710-donor mean, donors in an Asian-associated ancestry cluster had fewer N-insertions in productive TCRs, according to a later genetic analysis. Compared with equally common non-associated chains, HLA-associated TCR beta chains in a later analysis were more clonally expanded and had lower generation probabilities. Linkage disequilibrium might explain the correlated functional status among segregating V segments, but an unknown experimental factor could not be excluded. In a later analysis, the rate of TCR association differed among HLA loci, with DRB1 alleles having the most associated TCRs and HLA-C alleles having the fewest. In a later analysis, several top co-occurrence clusters were reported to appear linked to parvovirus B19, influenza, CMV and Epstein-Barr virus. An association between a missense DCLRE1C variant and V-gene and J-gene trimming of TCR beta chains was found in a later genetic analysis and replicated in an independent cohort. The authors suggested that the approach could potentially be extended to other disease states and immunological phenotypes. The only immune exposure information available for the cohort was CMV serostatus. The classifier was reported to diagnose cytomegalovirus status with high specificity and sensitivity in both the original cohort and the validation cohort. A cluster of highly shared sequence variants was judged likely to be a technical artifact of the sequencing pipeline. In an earlier analysis of 587 of the donors, most TCR beta V segments appeared in productive rearrangements about 87% or about 30% of the time, broadly matching IMGT annotations.

This chain is built from TRBV7-2 and TRBJ2-3; 10 bases in the junction line up with TRBD2. Sequenced material: PBMCs. The source is a man aged 35-49 years in good health and CMV-seronegative. This receptor carries the CDR3 CASSLVAWTSGTDTQYF. Here is the DNA: TGTGCCAGCAGCTTAGTGGCTTGGACTAGCGGAACAGATACGCAGTATTTT. Beyond the CDR3, the reference TRBV7-2 and TRBJ2-3 genes provide the residues; the full variable domain reads: GAGVSQSPSNKVTEKGKDVELRCDPISGHTALYWYRQSLGQGLEFLIYFQGNSAPDKSGLPSDRFSAERTGGSVSTLTIQRTQQEDSAVYLCASSLVAWTSGTDTQYFGPGTRLTVL.